The text below deals with one TCR beta chain. Authors' data handling: Amplification from reference gene primers served as the basis for estimated nucleated cell counts. Data came from immunoSEQ multiplex PCR; TCRdb stores just in-frame clones and leaves some out. The V and J calls and clone size come from that table; D and trimming were worked out from the DNA. This table holds about 75,000 clones, over 80% found once. The data derive from a study of blood T cell repertoires in COVID-19. Study information: Acute and convalescent COVID-19 samples came from the United States, Italy and Spain. PBMCs, B-cell-depleted T cells, or T cells provided the cDNA or gDNA that made up the material.

The germline V and J ends were trimmed by 2 bases and 3 bases, with 14 bases remaining between them. The CDR3 is made up of 15 amino acids. In germline, CDR1 is SGHDN, CDR2 FVKESK. Material for sequencing was peripheral blood. The chain recombines TRBV14 with TRBJ2-7, with a possible D match to TRBD2 (6 bases). This clonotype was obtained from a woman aged 45-65 years with acute or convalescent COVID-19. The CDR3 here is CASSQPLAGNYEQYF. CDR3 DNA: TGTGCCAGCAGCCAACCGTTGGCGGGAAACTACGAGCAGTACTTC.